This TCR beta chain was captured in a study of cytomegalovirus exposure and HLA in healthy donors. The PCR employed 60 Vbeta primers together with 13 Jbeta primers. Profiling relied on immunoSEQ multiplex PCR, and the TCRdb table lists in-frame clones only, not all of them. This table holds tens of thousands of clones, more than 60% found once. Study-level points and caveats: CMV serostatus was the only immune exposure information that was available. A few chains linked to CMV were shown in vitro to be specific for CMV antigens. Most CMV-associated TCR beta chains appeared HLA-restricted in a later analysis.

This CDR3 spans 13 amino acids. Trimming left V 0 bases short and J 6 bases short, with 6 bases between. The V gene's germline CDR1 is SSHAT and CDR2 FNYEAQ (reference sequence). A note on this clone: Its antigen is currently unknown.

The genes are TRBV7-7 and TRBJ1-5, with D possibly being TRBD1 (5 bases). This sequence was found in a male donor in good health and CMV-seropositive. The material sequenced was PBMCs. The CDR3 spells CASSLAQGQPQHF. The DNA of the CDR3 is TGTGCCAGCAGCTTAGCGCAGGGTCAGCCCCAGCATTTT.